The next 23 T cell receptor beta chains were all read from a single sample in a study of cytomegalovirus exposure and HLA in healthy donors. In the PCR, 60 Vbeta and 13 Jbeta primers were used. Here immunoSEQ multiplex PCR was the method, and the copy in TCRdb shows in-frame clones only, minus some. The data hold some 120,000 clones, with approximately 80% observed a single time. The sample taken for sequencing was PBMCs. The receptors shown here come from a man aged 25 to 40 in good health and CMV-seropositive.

CDR3 in amino acids: CASSPPGGITGELFF. The CDR3 bases are TGTGCCAGCAGCCCCCCGGGAGGCATCACCGGGGAGCTGTTTTTT. The chain joins TRBV7-9 to TRBJ2-2, with TRBD2 matching 7 bases. V lost 5 bases and J lost 4; bases outside the gene matches: 7. Per the germline V gene, CDR1 is SEHNR and CDR2 is FQNEAQ (reference sequence). The CDR3 is made up of 15 amino acids.

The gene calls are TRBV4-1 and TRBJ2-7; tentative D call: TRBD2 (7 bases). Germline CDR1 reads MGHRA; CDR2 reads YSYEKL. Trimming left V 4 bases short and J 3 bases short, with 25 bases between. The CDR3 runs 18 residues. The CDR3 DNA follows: TGCGCCAGCAGCCCCCGGGATGGCGGGGGCATTGTGGGCTACGAGCAGTACTTC. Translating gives CASSPRDGGGIVGYEQYF.

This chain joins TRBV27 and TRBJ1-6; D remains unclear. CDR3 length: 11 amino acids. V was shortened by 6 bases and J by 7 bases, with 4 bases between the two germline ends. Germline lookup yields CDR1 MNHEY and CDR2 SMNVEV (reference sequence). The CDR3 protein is CASRSNSPLHF. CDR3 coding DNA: TGTGCCAGCAGATCGAATTCACCCCTCCACTTT.

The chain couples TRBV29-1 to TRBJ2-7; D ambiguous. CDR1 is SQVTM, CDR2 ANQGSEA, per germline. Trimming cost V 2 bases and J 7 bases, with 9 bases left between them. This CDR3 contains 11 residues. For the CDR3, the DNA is TGCAGCGTTGAATTGGCGGATGAGCAGTACTTC. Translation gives CSVELADEQYF.

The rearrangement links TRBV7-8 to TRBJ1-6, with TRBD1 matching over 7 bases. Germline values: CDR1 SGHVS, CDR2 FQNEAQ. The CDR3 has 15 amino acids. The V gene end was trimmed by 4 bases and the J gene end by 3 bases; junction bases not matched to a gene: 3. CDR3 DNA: TGTGCCAGCAGCTCCGGGACAGACTATAATTCACCCCTCCACTTT. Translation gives CASSSGTDYNSPLHF.

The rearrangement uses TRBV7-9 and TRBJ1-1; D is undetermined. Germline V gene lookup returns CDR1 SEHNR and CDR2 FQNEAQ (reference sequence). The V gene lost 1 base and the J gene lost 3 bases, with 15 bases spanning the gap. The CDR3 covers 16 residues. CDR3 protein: CASSLVWSRRDTEAFF. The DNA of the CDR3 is TGTGCCAGCAGCTTAGTGTGGAGCCGGAGGGACACTGAAGCTTTCTTT.

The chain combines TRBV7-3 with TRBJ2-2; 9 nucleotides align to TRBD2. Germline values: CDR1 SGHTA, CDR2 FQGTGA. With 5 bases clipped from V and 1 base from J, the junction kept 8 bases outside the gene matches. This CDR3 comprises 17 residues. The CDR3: CASSPQAGGMNTGELFF. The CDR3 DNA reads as TGTGCCAGCAGCCCCCAAGCGGGGGGCATGAACACCGGGGAGCTGTTTTTT. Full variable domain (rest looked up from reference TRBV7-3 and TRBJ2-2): GAGVSQTPSNKVTEKGKYVELRCDPISGHTALYWYRQSLGQGPEFLIYFQGTGAADDSGLPNDRFFAVRPEGSVSTLKIQRTERGDSAVYLCASSPQAGGMNTGELFFGEGSRLTVL.

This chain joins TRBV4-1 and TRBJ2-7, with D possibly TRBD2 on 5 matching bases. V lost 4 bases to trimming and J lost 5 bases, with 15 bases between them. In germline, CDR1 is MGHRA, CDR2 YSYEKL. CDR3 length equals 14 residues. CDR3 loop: CASSRTPFGDEQYF. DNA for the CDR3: TGCGCCAGCAGCCGGACTCCGTTTGGGGACGAGCAGTACTTC.

The CDR3: CSAFLAGGPETQYF. In DNA, the CDR3 is TGCAGCGCCTTCCTAGCGGGGGGCCCGGAGACCCAGTACTTC. This chain links TRBV29-1 with TRBJ2-5, with 11 positions matching TRBD2. With 7 bases clipped from V and 5 bases from J, the junction kept 9 bases outside the gene matches. The germline gives CDR1 SQVTM, CDR2 ANQGSEA. The CDR3 sequence is 14 residues long.

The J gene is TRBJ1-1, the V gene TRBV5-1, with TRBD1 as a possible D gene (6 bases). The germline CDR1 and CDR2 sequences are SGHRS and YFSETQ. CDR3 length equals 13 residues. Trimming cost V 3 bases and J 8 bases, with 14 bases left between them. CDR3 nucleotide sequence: TGCGCCAGCAGCTCAGGACAGCTCCGAGAAGCTTTCTTT. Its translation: CASSSGQLREAFF. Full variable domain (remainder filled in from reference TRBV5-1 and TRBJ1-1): KAGVTQTPRYLIKTRGQQVTLSCSPISGHRSVSWYQQTPGQGLQFLFEYFSETQRNKGNFPGRFSGRQFSNSRSEMNVSTLELGDSALYLCASSSGQLREAFFGQGTRLTVV.

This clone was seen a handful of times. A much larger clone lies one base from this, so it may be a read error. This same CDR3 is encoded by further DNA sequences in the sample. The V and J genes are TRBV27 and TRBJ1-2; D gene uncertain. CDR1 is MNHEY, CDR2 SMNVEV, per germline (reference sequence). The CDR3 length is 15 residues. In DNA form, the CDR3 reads TGTGCCAGCAGTCCCCTTCTTCGGGGTAACTATGGCTACACCTTT. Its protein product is CASSPLLRGNYGYTF.

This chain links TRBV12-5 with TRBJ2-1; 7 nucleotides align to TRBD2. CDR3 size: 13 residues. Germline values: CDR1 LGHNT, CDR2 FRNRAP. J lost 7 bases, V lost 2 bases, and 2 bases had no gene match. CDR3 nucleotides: TGTGCTAGTGGTTTGTTGGGGGGGAATGAGCAGTTCTTC. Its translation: CASGLLGGNEQFF.

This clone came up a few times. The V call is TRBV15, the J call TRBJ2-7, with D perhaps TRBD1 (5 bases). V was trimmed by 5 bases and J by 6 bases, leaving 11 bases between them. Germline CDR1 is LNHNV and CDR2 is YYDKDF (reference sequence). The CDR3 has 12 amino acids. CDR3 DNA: TGTGCCACCAGCCCGCGTAGGGGCGAGCAGTACTTC. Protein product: CATSPRRGEQYF.

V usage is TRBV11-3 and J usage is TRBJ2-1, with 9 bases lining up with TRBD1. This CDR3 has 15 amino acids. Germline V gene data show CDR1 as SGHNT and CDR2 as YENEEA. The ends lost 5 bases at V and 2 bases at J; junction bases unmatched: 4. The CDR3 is CASSTHRGPYNEQFF. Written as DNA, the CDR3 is TGTGCCAGCAGCACCCACAGGGGGCCCTACAATGAGCAGTTCTTC.

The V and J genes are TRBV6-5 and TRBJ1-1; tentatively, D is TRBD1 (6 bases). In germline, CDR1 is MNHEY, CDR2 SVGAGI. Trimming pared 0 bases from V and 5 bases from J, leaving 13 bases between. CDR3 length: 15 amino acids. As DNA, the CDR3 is TGTGCCAGCAGTTACTCGAATATAGGGGGTACTGAAGCTTTCTTT. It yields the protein CASSYSNIGGTEAFF.

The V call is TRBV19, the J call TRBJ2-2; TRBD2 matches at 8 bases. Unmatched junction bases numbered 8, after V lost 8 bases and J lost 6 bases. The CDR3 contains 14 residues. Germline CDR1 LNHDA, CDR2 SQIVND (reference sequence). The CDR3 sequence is CASSLGRGSGELFF. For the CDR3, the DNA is TGTGCCAGTTCCCTCGGGAGGGGGTCCGGGGAGCTGTTTTTT.

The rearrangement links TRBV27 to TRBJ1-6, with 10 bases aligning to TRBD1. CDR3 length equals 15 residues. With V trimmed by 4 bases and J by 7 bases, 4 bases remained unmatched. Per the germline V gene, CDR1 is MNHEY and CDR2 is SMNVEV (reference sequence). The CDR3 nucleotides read TGTGCCAGCAGTTCGACAGGGGGCGGGAATTCACCCCTCCACTTT. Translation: CASSSTGGGNSPLHF.

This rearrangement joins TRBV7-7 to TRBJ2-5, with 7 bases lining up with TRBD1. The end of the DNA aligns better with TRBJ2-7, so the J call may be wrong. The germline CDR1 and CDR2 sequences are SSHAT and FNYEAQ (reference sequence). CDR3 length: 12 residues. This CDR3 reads CASSLSGGEQYF. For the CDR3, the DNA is TGTGCCAGCAGCCTTTCAGGGGGCGAGCAGTACTTC.

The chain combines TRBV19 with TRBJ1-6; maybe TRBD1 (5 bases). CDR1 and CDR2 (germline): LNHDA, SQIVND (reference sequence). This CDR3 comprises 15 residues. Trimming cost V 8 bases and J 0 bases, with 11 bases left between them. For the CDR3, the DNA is TGTGCCAGTGGTGGGGGGAGCTCCTATAATTCACCCCTCCACTTT. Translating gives CASGGGSSYNSPLHF.

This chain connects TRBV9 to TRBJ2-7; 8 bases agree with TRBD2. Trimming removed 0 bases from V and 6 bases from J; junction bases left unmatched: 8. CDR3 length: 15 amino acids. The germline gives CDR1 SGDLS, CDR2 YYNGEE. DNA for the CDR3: TGTGCCAGCAGCGTAGTGGCTAGCGGGTTCCGCGAGCAGTACTTC. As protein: CASSVVASGFREQYF.

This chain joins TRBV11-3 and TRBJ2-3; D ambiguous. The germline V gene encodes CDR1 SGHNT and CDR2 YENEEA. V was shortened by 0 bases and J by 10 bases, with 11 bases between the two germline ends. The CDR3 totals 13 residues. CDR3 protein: CASSLDVEEAQYF. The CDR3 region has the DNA TGTGCCAGCAGCTTAGATGTAGAAGAGGCGCAGTATTTT.

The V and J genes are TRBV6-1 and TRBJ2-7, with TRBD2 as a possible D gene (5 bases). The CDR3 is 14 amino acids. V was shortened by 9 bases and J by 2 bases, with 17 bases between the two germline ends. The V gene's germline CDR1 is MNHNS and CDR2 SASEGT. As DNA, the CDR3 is TGTGCCAGTCCCCCTCCCGGAGGCCCCTACGAGCAGTACTTC. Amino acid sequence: CASPPPGGPYEQYF.

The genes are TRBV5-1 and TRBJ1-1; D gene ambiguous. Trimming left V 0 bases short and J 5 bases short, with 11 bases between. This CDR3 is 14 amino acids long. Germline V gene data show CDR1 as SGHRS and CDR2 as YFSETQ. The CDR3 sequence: CASSLGPTGTEAFF. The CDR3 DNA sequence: TGCGCCAGCAGCTTGGGCCCCACGGGGACTGAAGCTTTCTTT.